Following are 2 T cell receptor beta chains from one sample sequenced in a study of blood T cell repertoires in COVID-19. Sequenced by immunoSEQ multiplex PCR; TCRdb stores in-frame clones only, minus some. This sample yields nearly 250,000 clones, of which 85% to 90% are seen a single time; just over 0.85% belongs to the top ten. Material: PBMCs or T cells enriched from blood (not recorded which). The source of these receptors is a man in his forties or fifties who had been exposed to COVID-19.

The chain carries TRBV6-1 and TRBJ2-2; D is perhaps TRBD2 (6 bases). The CDR3 runs to 16 residues. Trimming removed 2 bases at V and 4 bases at J, with 14 bases between. Germline lookup yields CDR1 MNHNS and CDR2 SASEGT. This CDR3 reads CASSESRGGVTGELFF. CDR3 nucleotide sequence: TGTGCCAGCAGTGAAAGCAGAGGAGGGGTCACCGGGGAGCTGTTTTTT.

This rearrangement joins TRBV2 to TRBJ2-1, with D maybe TRBD2 (5 bases). There are 13 residues in the CDR3. Germline V CDR1 and CDR2: SNHLY, FYNNEI. V dropped 7 bases and J dropped 10 bases, with 17 bases sitting between them. CDR3 region: CASKGLALWEQFF. In nucleotides, the CDR3 is TGTGCCAGCAAAGGTCTAGCACTCTGGGAGCAGTTCTTC.